This entry describes one T cell receptor (beta chain). Its target is unknown. This sample is drawn from a study of T cells in Graves' hyperthyroidism and ophthalmopathy. General observations from the study: Stable hyperthyroidism was told apart from ophthalmopathy by a model built on 13 V-J features. Blood held most thyroid clonotypes expanded above 0.001 frequency.

Uncontrolled infection, other autoimmune disease, pregnancy or lactation disqualified patients from enrolment. Diagnoses were established using clinical symptoms, serum thyroxine and TRAb, thyroid ultrasound and orbital computed tomography. RNA transcripts provided the source from which TCR beta CDR3 regions were amplified. The HTBI set primed first-round TCR CDR3 RT-PCR. TCRdb reprocessed the multiplex PCR reads via MiXCR and lists one record per CDR3 protein. The top ten clones hold roughly a fifth of a sample with 400,000 or so distinct CDR3 sequences, approximately 14% of them seen once. V lost 5 bases and J 0 bases, leaving 13 bases between the germline ends. The CDR3 length is 14 residues. CDR1 is GTSNPN and CDR2 is SVGIG in the germline V gene (reference sequence).

The gene calls are TRBV30 and TRBJ1-1; TRBD1 might be the D (5 bases). Sequenced input: blood. The sequence was obtained from a woman aged 60-70 years with Graves' ophthalmopathy. DNA for the CDR3: TGTGCCTGGTGGGGCGAACCTGTGAACACTGAAGCTTTCTTT. Translated, it gives CAWWGEPVNTEAFF.